The rows below give T cell receptor beta chains drawn from one sample of a study of T cell responses to AZD1222 COVID-19 vaccine. The repertoire was sequenced with immunoSEQ multiplex PCR; TCRdb's copy has only in-frame clones and lacks some. The profile shows 85,000 to 120,000 clones, approximately 88% of them singletons. The sample consisted of peripheral blood, taken on day 0 of AZD1222 vaccination. The receptors were gathered from an adult in good health. Both conserved end residues are trimmed from each CDR3.

j_call,v_call,cdr3_aa
TRBJ1-4,TRBV7-2,ASSPRGSATNEKLF
TRBJ1-2,TRBV7-9,ASSRGAGQTNGYT
TRBJ1-2,TRBV28,ASSSTSIGYT
TRBJ1-1,TRBV2,ASSRDRAGDTEAF
TRBJ1-1,TRBV12-3/TRBV12-4,ASSGTGPTEAF
TRBJ1-5,TRBV12-3/TRBV12-4,ASSLLGAKPQH
TRBJ1-2,TRBV15,ATTGGGPRNPI
TRBJ1-1,TRBV7-2,ASSPNLQGNTEAF
TRBJ2-1,TRBV6-6,ASRREDPEQF
TRBJ2-2,TRBV11-3,ASSVSLAREATGELF
TRBJ2-1,TRBV14,ASSQEWSPFLSRSYNEQF
TRBJ1-5,TRBV15,ATSRVGNQPQH